This is a list of T cell receptor beta chains from one sample in a study of blood T cell repertoires in COVID-19. Method: immunoSEQ multiplex PCR; TCRdb's copy keeps in-frame clones and lacks some. The sample holds some 150,000 clones; 85% to 90% are singletons and the top ten take approximately 40%. Sample: peripheral blood. Receptors originate from a man aged 45-60 years who had recovered from COVID-19. CDR3s include the opening cysteine and the closing phenylalanine or tryptophan. A D gene is named only where the DNA matches it firmly. Some rows mark clone size as missing; the rest say once, few, many or name a class of expanded clone.

size: .; V: TRBV30; D: TRBD1; J: TRBJ1-3; CDR3: CAWSPTDRARGNTIYF
size: once; V: TRBV18; D: TRBD1; J: TRBJ1-6; CDR3: CASSPGTGNLPLHF
size: .; V: TRBV7-2; D: .; J: TRBJ1-4; CDR3: CASSLRQGSEKLFF
size: .; V: TRBV4-3; D: TRBD1; J: TRBJ1-3; CDR3: CASSQDLGDRGNTIYF
size: .; V: TRBV4-1; D: TRBD1; J: TRBJ2-2; CDR3: CASSHVGTAGELFF
size: .; V: TRBV6-5; D: TRBD1; J: TRBJ2-7; CDR3: CASSYSNRDRVYEQYF
size: .; V: TRBV10-3; D: TRBD1; J: TRBJ1-2; CDR3: CAISDGDRALGYTF
size: .; V: TRBV14; D: TRBD1; J: TRBJ1-3; CDR3: CASSQPGQYAGNTIYF
size: .; V: TRBV10-3; D: TRBD1; J: TRBJ2-5; CDR3: CAISKQGAGETQYF
size: .; V: TRBV18; D: TRBD1; J: TRBJ2-7; CDR3: CASSPPGQGVEQYF
size: few; V: TRBV6-1; D: .; J: TRBJ2-7; CDR3: CASSEAEEYEQYF
size: .; V: TRBV2; D: TRBD2; J: TRBJ2-5; CDR3: CASRGVAGRSQETQYF
size: .; V: TRBV18; D: TRBD2; J: TRBJ2-1; CDR3: CASSPRLGLAGESSYNEQFF
size: .; V: TRBV13; D: TRBD1; J: TRBJ1-3; CDR3: CASSLGQGVSGNTIYF
size: .; V: TRBV7-2; D: .; J: TRBJ2-1; CDR3: CASSNEQVSYNEQFF
size: .; V: TRBV7-9; D: .; J: TRBJ1-2; CDR3: CASDKGQGYYGYTF
size: .; V: TRBV19; D: .; J: TRBJ1-6; CDR3: CASSIRGRGLEFSPLHF
size: .; V: TRBV11-3; D: .; J: TRBJ2-1; CDR3: CASSLDRENEQFF
size: few; V: TRBV7-6; D: TRBD1; J: TRBJ2-7; CDR3: CASSLETGKRYEQYF
size: .; V: TRBV15; D: .; J: TRBJ1-2; CDR3: CATGLGRPNYGYTF